These T cell receptor beta chains were read from a single sample in a study of regulatory T cells in long-lasting Graves disease. In TCRdb, the multiplex PCR reads were re-called with MiXCR into one record per CDR3 protein. The profile shows about 620,000 distinct CDR3 sequences, roughly 15% of them singletons. The same sample was also studied in work on T cells in Graves' hyperthyroidism and ophthalmopathy.

This specimen consisted of peripheral blood mononuclear cells (PBMCs), obtained at new diagnosis, from a patient treated with antithyroid drugs. The receptors were gathered from a woman in her twenties or thirties with Graves disease. CDR3s include the opening cysteine and the closing phenylalanine or tryptophan. A D gene is named only where the DNA matches it firmly. For some rows the clone size is stated as once, few or many, or as a class when expanded; others skip it.

j_call | d_call | v_call | clone_size | cdr3_nt | cdr3_aa
TRBJ2-2 | TRBD2 | TRBV29-1 | few | TGCAGCGTTGGAGGGACTAGCGGGAGGAAAGGGACCGGGGAGCTGTTTTTT | CSVGGTSGRKGTGELFF
TRBJ2-1 | TRBD2 | TRBV7-3 | many | TGTGCCAGCAGCTTAAACGGGCAGCGGGAGTTCAACAATGAGCAGTTCTTC | CASSLNGQREFNNEQFF
TRBJ1-4 | . | TRBV9 | . | TGTGCCAGCAGCGTAGGTATCTCAACTAATGAAAAACTGTTTTTT | CASSVGISTNEKLFF
TRBJ2-2 | . | TRBV27 | . | TGTGCCAGCAGTTTATATGCGGGAACCAACACCGGGGAGCTGTTTTTT | CASSLYAGTNTGELFF
TRBJ2-1 | TRBD2 | TRBV3-1 | . | TGTGCCAGCACCACACTAGCGGGAGGGCCTAATGAGCAGTTCTTC | CASTTLAGGPNEQFF
TRBJ1-2 | . | TRBV19 | many | TGTGCCAGTACCGACAGAAACTATGGCTACACCTTC | CASTDRNYGYTF
TRBJ1-1 | . | TRBV4-1 | once | TGCGCCAGCAGCCGAGAACAGGGAGACACTGAAGCTTTCTTT | CASSREQGDTEAFF
TRBJ2-5 | TRBD1 | TRBV28 | many | TGTGCCAGCAGTCTGGAACAGGGGGCAGGAGAGACCCAGTACTTC | CASSLEQGAGETQYF
TRBJ2-7 | . | TRBV19 | few | TGTGCCAGTAGTAAAGGGGGGACTACCTACGAGCAGTACTTC | CASSKGGTTYEQYF
TRBJ1-5 | TRBD1 | TRBV7-2 | many | TGTGCCAGCAGCTCGACAGGGTTTGCGTCTCAGCCCCAGCATTTT | CASSSTGFASQPQHF
TRBJ1-6 | . | TRBV28 | many | TGTGCCAGCAGACGGAGGGAGGGAAGTTCACCCCTCCACTTT | CASRRREGSSPLHF
TRBJ1-6 | . | TRBV27 | few | TGTGCCAGCAGTCCCGCTGGGGACTCCTATAATTCACCCCTCCACTTT | CASSPAGDSYNSPLHF
TRBJ2-7 | TRBD1 | TRBV6-1 | many | TGTGCCAGCAGAGGACAGGGGGCCGGCCCCTACGAGCAGTACTTC | CASRGQGAGPYEQYF
TRBJ2-3 | TRBD1 | TRBV7-3 | . | TGTGCCAGCAGCTTAACCAGGACAGGTACGCAGTATTTT | CASSLTRTGTQYF
TRBJ1-2 | . | TRBV20-1 | few | TGCAGTGCTAGAGTCGGGCGGACGGCTAACTATGGCTACACCTTC | CSARVGRTANYGYTF
TRBJ2-4 | . | TRBV27 | . | TGTGCCAGCAGTTTAGGGGCCGGGCCGCCCATTCAGTACTTC | CASSLGAGPPIQYF
TRBJ2-5 | . | TRBV29-1 | . | TGCAGCGTTGTCGAGTTTGGCGAGACCCAGTACTTC | CSVVEFGETQYF
TRBJ1-2 | . | TRBV5-4 | . | TGTGCCAGCACGCACCGGGACAACTATGGCTACACCTTC | CASTHRDNYGYTF
TRBJ2-6 | . | TRBV6-1 | . | TGTGCCAGCAAAGGAGCAACCGCCCGAGCTGGGGCCAACGTCCTGACTTTC | CASKGATARAGANVLTF
TRBJ1-4 | TRBD1 | TRBV6-2/TRBV6-3 | . | TGTGCCAGCAGTTCCGGACAGGGGGTTGAAAAACTGTTTTTT | CASSSGQGVEKLFF
TRBJ2-2 | . | TRBV28 | many | TGTGCCAGCAGTTTATTCGCGGCGGGGCAGAACACCGGGGAGCTGTTTTTT | CASSLFAAGQNTGELFF
TRBJ1-6 | . | TRBV28 | many | TGTGCCAGCGCTTTACCCATCCCGGCCCGAGTTCTCCACTTT | CASALPIPARVLHF